This T cell receptor beta chain was sequenced during a study of shared clonotypes between healthy human individuals. The investigators split CD4+ cells into a CD45RA+ naive subset and a CD45RA-negative memory subset. The J segment lost 1 base and the V segment lost 9 bases, leaving 2 bases of the junction unmatched. The CDR3 runs 14 residues. In germline, CDR1 is LNHDA, CDR2 SQIVND (reference sequence). Sequenced by immunoSEQ multiplex PCR; TCRdb stores in-frame clones only, minus some. The data show 950,000 to 1,300,000 clones, about 75% seen once. The table lists this clone with many counts. The same CDR3 arises from other DNA sequences in this sample as well.

Sequencing used memory CD4+ T cells sorted from blood. The subset denotes: CD45RA-negative fraction. The source of this sequence is a man younger than 30 in good health. The chain couples TRBV19 to TRBJ2-3; 12 bases agree with TRBD1. Written as DNA, the CDR3 is TGTGCCAGCCGGGACAGGGGGCGCACAGATACGCAGTATTTT. Its protein product is CASRDRGRTDTQYF.